This record concerns one T cell receptor (beta chain) sequence. Its antigen remains unidentified. This entry is derived from a study of shared clonotypes between healthy human individuals. Study-level background: The plates for each donor numbered three CD4 naive, three CD4 memory, two CD8 naive and one CD8 memory.

This CDR3 has 15 amino acids. Germline trimming cut 8 bases from V and 5 bases from J; bases unmatched to any gene: 11. CDR1 and CDR2 from the germline V gene are MDHEN and SYDVKM. Study-level points and caveats: A generally larger estimated richness was seen in naive subsets than in memory subsets. The represented genetic and exposure-history diversity was limited by the small number of donors.

At a deep level, the assay was run. Clones were sequenced by immunoSEQ multiplex PCR, and TCRdb holds only the in-frame ones, with some missing. The data show over 800,000 clones, 92% seen once. CD45RO negativity and positive selection for CCR7 defined naive CD8 cells, a population that excluded terminally differentiated effector memory CD45RA+ cells. V and J are TRBV28 and TRBJ2-3; TRBD2 matches at 9 bases. The sequenced material came from naive CD8+ T cells sorted from blood. The sequence was collected from a man aged 25 to 45 in good health. In DNA form, the CDR3 reads TGTGCCAGCTGTTCCCCGAGACTAGCGGTAGATACGCAGTATTTT. Translation: CASCSPRLAVDTQYF.